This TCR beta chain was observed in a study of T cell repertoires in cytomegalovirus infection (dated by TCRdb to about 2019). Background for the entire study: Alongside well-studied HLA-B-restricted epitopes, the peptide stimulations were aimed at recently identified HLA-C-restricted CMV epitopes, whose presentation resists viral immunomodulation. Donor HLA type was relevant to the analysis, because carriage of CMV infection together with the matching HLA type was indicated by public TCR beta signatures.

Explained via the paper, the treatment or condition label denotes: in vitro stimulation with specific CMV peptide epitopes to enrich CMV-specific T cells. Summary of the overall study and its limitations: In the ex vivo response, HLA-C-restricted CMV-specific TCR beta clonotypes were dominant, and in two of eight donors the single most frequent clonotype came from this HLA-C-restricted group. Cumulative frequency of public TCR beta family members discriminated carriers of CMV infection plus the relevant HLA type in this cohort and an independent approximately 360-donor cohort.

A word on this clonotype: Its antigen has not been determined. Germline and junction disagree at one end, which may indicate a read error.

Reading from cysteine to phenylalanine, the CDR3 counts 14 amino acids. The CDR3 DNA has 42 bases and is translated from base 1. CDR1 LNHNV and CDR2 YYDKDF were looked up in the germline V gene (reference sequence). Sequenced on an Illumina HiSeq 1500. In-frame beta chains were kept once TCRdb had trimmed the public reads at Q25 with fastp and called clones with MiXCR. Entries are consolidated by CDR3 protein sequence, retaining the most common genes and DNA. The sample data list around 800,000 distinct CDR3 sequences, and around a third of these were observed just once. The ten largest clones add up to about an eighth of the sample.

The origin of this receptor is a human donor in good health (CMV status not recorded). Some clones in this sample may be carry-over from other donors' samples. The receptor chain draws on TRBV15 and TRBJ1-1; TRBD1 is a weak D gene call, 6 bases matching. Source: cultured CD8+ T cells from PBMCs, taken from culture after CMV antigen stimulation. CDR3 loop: CVTSRDLGGTEAFF. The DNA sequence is TGTGTCACCAGCAGAGATCTAGGGGGCACTGAAGCTTTCTTT.